This T cell receptor (beta chain) originates from a study of CD8+ T cells in alopecia areata. General study results and limits: Whereas mice showed it more clearly, TCR sharing across patients was murkier, possibly because of HLA.

Investigators isolated RNA and reverse transcribed it into cDNA to act as the sequencing template. Sequencing was performed with immunoSEQ multiplex PCR; in TCRdb, only in-frame clones are kept and a portion is missing. This table has about 140,000 clones, 62% appearing once. From germline, CDR1 is SQVTM and CDR2 ANQGSEA. V was pared by 7 bases and J by 0 bases, with 10 bases between. The length of the CDR3 is 13 residues. This clone was counted only a few times. The antigen is unknown. V usage is TRBV29-1 and J usage is TRBJ1-5, with D possibly being TRBD1 (5 bases). The clonotype originates from a human donor in good health. Sequencing was carried out using CD8+ T cells sorted from blood. In nucleotides, the CDR3 is TGCAGCGCCATCGACAGTAGCAATCAGCCCCAGCATTTT. It encodes CSAIDSSNQPQHF.